Shown below are 16 T cell receptor beta chains from a single sample sequenced in a study of quantifying T cell responses using KT2 cells (dated by TCRdb to about 2017). With respect to the entire study: RNA was DNase-treated and reverse transcribed with TCR alpha and beta constant-region primers, mostly using SuperScript III.

The library was made by UMI-ligation and nested PCR. Sequencing took place on an Illumina MiSeq. A single-stranded oligonucleotide carrying the Illumina SP2 sequence and a UMI was ligated to the cDNA 3' end using T4 RNA ligase 1. PCR1 used approximately 4 cycles (98 degrees C 15 s, 69 degrees C 30 s, 72 degrees C 40 s), and the beta primer was an equimolar mix of RC1.1 and RC1.2 that covered TRBC1 and TRBC2. TCRdb ran its own pipeline on the public reads, namely fastp trimming at Q25 and MiXCR clone calling, and kept in-frame beta chains. Every distinct CDR3 protein forms one entry, paired with its most common genes and DNA. The sample has 40,000 to 50,000 distinct CDR3 sequences on record, about 15% of them singletons. Jointly, the top ten make up around 43% of the sample. Sequencing was performed on PBMCs spiked with cells of the T cell clone KT2. The receptors were gathered from a human donor.

The chain links TRBV27 to TRBJ2-3; 7 bases map to TRBD2. From germline, CDR1 is MNHEY and CDR2 SMNVEV (reference sequence). The V gene end was trimmed by 3 bases and the J gene end by 6 bases; junction bases not matched to a gene: 6. The CDR3 runs to 14 residues. The CDR3 region is CASSLGGWTDTQYF. The CDR3 nucleotides read TGTGCCAGCAGTTTGGGGGGGTGGACGGATACGCAGTATTTT.

A few counts support this clonotype. The chain has TRBV7-9 and TRBJ2-1; 15 nucleotides agree with TRBD2. Trimming took 2 bases from V and 4 from J; bases not matched to a gene: 12. The germline V gene encodes CDR1 SEHNR and CDR2 FQNEAQ (reference sequence). There are 20 residues in the CDR3. CDR3 amino acids: CASSLWRGTSGRFKYNEQFF. The CDR3 DNA reads TGTGCCAGCAGCTTATGGAGGGGGACTAGCGGGAGGTTTAAGTACAATGAGCAGTTCTTC.

This clonotype occurred a few times. V and J are TRBV6-2 or TRBV6-3 and TRBJ1-2; D is unclear. CDR1 MNHEY and CDR2 SVGEGT come from the germline V gene. This CDR3 spans 13 amino acids. Between the trimmed V and J ends, which lost 7 bases and 6 bases, there was a span of 15 bases. This chain's CDR3 is CASTHQPWDGYTF. The CDR3 DNA reads TGTGCCAGCACCCACCAACCTTGGGATGGCTACACCTTC.

This chain joins TRBV5-1 and TRBJ1-4, with D perhaps TRBD1 (6 bases). Germline V lookup: CDR1 SGHRS, CDR2 YFSETQ. The length of the CDR3 is 15 residues. V lost 3 bases and J lost 8, with 17 bases in between. The CDR3, as DNA: TGCGCCAGCAGCTCGGGGGCGTGGGCTTGGGAAAAACTGTTTTTT. Translation gives CASSSGAWAWEKLFF.

In this sample, this clonotype turned up a few times. The chain carries TRBV12-3 or TRBV12-4 and TRBJ1-5; D is undetermined. This CDR3 has 13 residues. The V gene lost 10 bases and the J gene lost 6 bases, with 16 bases spanning the gap. Written as DNA, the CDR3 is TGTGCCATCAGATACGGGCGGGGTCAGCCCCAGCATTTT. It yields the protein CAIRYGRGQPQHF.

The sample holds many counts of this clonotype. The chain recombines TRBV6-2 or TRBV6-3 with TRBJ2-1; D is unresolved. V gave up 5 bases and J gave up 7 bases, with 9 bases separating them. Germline values: CDR1 MNHEY, CDR2 SVGEGT. The CDR3 covers 12 residues. CDR3 coding DNA: TGTGCCAGCAGTACCCGACGTAATGAGCAGTTCTTC. Translating gives CASSTRRNEQFF.

The chain uses TRBV6-1 and TRBJ2-1, with 10 bases identical to TRBD2. V was pared by 4 bases and J by 4 bases, with 1 base of the junction left unmatched. Germline-derived CDR1 and CDR2 are MNHNS and SASEGT. The CDR3 has 14 amino acids. The CDR3 nucleotides are TGTGCCAGCAGTGTTAGCGGGAGGTACAATGAGCAGTTCTTC. Its translation: CASSVSGRYNEQFF.

This clonotype turned up a few times. The V call is TRBV7-9, the J call TRBJ2-1, with 8 bases that match TRBD1. This CDR3 contains 16 residues. The germline V gene has CDR1 SEHNR and CDR2 FQNEAQ (reference sequence). The trim removed 3 bases at V and 4 bases at J, leaving 8 bases unmatched. The CDR3 protein is CASSLTRDRTYNEQFF. The DNA for the CDR3 is TGTGCCAGCAGCTTGACCCGGGACAGGACTTACAATGAGCAGTTCTTC.

This clonotype was counted a few times. The chain links TRBV7-3 to TRBJ2-2; no clear D gene. There are 14 residues in the CDR3. The V end lost 1 base, the J end lost 6 bases, and 9 bases lay between the germline ends. Germline assignment: CDR1 SGHTA and CDR2 FQGTGA. CDR3 region: CASSLIGSAGELFF. CDR3 in DNA: TGTGCCAGCAGCTTAATAGGGTCCGCCGGGGAGCTGTTTTTT.

The rearrangement uses TRBV2 and TRBJ2-3; 7 nucleotides line up with TRBD2. V lost 8 bases to trimming and J lost 5 bases; unmatched junction nucleotides: 10. The CDR3 has 14 residues. Germline CDR1 SNHLY, CDR2 FYNNEI. The CDR3 DNA follows: TGTGCCAGCGCCAAGCGGGGAGTAGGAGATACGCAGTATTTT. Protein: CASAKRGVGDTQYF.

The chain joins TRBV12-3 or TRBV12-4 to TRBJ2-7; maybe TRBD2 (5 bases). The CDR3 totals 16 residues. V lost 6 bases and J lost 0, with 18 bases in between. Written as DNA, the CDR3 is TGTGCCAGCAGCCCGCCCACTAGTTCGGGCTCCTACGAGCAGTACTTC. Protein: CASSPPTSSGSYEQYF.

The chain couples TRBV11-3 to TRBJ1-1, with TRBD1 matching over 7 bases. Germline-derived CDR1 and CDR2 are SGHNT and YENEEA. V dropped 6 bases and J dropped 2; count of bases not matched to a gene: 9. The CDR3 is made up of 15 amino acids. The CDR3 nucleotides are TGTGCCAGCAGTCAAACAAACAGGGGTAACACTGAAGCTTTCTTT. Translated, it gives CASSQTNRGNTEAFF.

The chain has TRBV12-3 or TRBV12-4 and TRBJ2-1, with 12 bases matching TRBD2. The length of the CDR3 is 17 residues. After removal of 5 bases from V and 5 bases from J, the junction contained 10 bases not matched to a gene. The CDR3 spells CASSLGLTSGGDNEQFF. The CDR3 bases are TGTGCCAGCAGTCTCGGATTGACTAGCGGGGGTGACAATGAGCAGTTCTTC.

Within the sample, this clonotype is medium-sized (0.01 to 0.1%). This chain connects TRBV6-4 to TRBJ2-3; 7 bases align to TRBD2. This CDR3 has 13 residues. Germline trimming cut 4 bases from V and 3 bases from J; bases unmatched to any gene: 1. Germline loops: CDR1 MRHNA, CDR2 SNTAGT. The CDR3 DNA is TGTGCCAGCAGTGTTAGCGGGACAGATACGCAGTATTTT. This encodes CASSVSGTDTQYF.

This clonotype has ten or more counts. V usage is TRBV7-8 and J usage is TRBJ2-1, with D perhaps matching TRBD2 (6 bases). V was clipped by 3 bases and J by 3 bases, with 12 bases between them. This CDR3 has 15 amino acids. The germline CDR1 and CDR2 sequences are SGHVS and FQNEAQ. CDR3 bases: TGTGCCAGCAGCTTGGGGACGGGACTCTACAATGAGCAGTTCTTC. Residues: CASSLGTGLYNEQFF.

There are a few counts of this clonotype. The chain has TRBV5-1 and TRBJ2-1; D is unclear. The germline CDR1 and CDR2 sequences are SGHRS and YFSETQ. The V and J ends lost 0 bases and 5 bases respectively, with 6 bases between them. CDR3 length equals 13 residues. The CDR3 DNA reads as TGCGCCAGCAGCTTGGTTGGAAACAATGAGCAGTTCTTC. Encoded protein: CASSLVGNNEQFF.